This entry lists 7 T cell receptor beta chains sequenced from one sample in a study of blood T cell repertoires in COVID-19. Profiled with immunoSEQ multiplex PCR; TCRdb holds only in-frame clones, not every one. The data show about 220,000 clones, about 85% seen once. Sequencing used peripheral blood. The receptors stem from a woman in her fifties or sixties who had recovered from COVID-19.

The chain links TRBV10-1 to TRBJ2-5, with 11 bases aligning to TRBD2. V was pared by 0 bases and J by 5 bases, with 11 bases of the junction left unmatched. CDR3 size: 18 residues. From germline, CDR1 is WNHNN and CDR2 SYGVQD (reference sequence). CDR3 loop: CASSESEPVAGGRETQYF. In DNA form, the CDR3 reads TGCGCCAGCAGTGAGTCGGAGCCAGTAGCGGGGGGGCGGGAGACCCAGTACTTC.

This rearrangement joins TRBV18 to TRBJ2-5; 8 bases line up with TRBD1. The length of the CDR3 is 14 residues. Germline CDR1 is KGHSH and CDR2 is LQKENI. After removal of 4 bases from V and 3 bases from J, the junction contained 4 bases not matched to a gene. This chain's CDR3 is CASSRDRGEETQYF. As DNA, the CDR3 is TGTGCCAGCTCACGAGACAGGGGAGAAGAGACCCAGTACTTC.

The chain has TRBV4-1 and TRBJ1-2; D is uncertain. Between the trimmed V and J ends, which lost 1 base and 0 bases, there was a span of 6 bases. Looked up from germline, CDR1 is MGHRA and CDR2 is YSYEKL. The CDR3 runs 14 residues. Here the CDR3 reads CASSQGSANYGYTF. For the CDR3, the DNA is TGCGCCAGCAGCCAAGGATCAGCTAACTATGGCTACACCTTC.

The J gene is TRBJ2-3, the V gene TRBV7-3; the D gene is possibly TRBD2 (6 bases). Germline CDR1 SGHTA, CDR2 FQGTGA. CDR3 length equals 15 residues. Trimming took 2 bases from V and 3 from J, leaving 12 bases between them. The CDR3 nucleotides read TGTGCCAGCAGCTTATTGGGTGGGGGGACAGATACGCAGTATTTT. Translating gives CASSLLGGGTDTQYF.

The genes are TRBV9 and TRBJ2-7; weak D call: TRBD1 (6 bases). CDR1 and CDR2 (germline): SGDLS, YYNGEE. V was cut by 3 bases and J by 4 bases, with 17 bases left in between. This CDR3 comprises 15 residues. The chain's CDR3 is CASSAGAGAIYEQYF. The CDR3 DNA reads TGTGCCAGCAGCGCGGGCGCAGGGGCGATATACGAGCAGTACTTC.

CDR3 residues: CASRAGALYEQYF. The CDR3 DNA reads as TGTGCCTCGCGGGCAGGGGCGCTCTACGAGCAGTACTTC. V and J are TRBV12-3 or TRBV12-4 and TRBJ2-7; D is perhaps TRBD1 (6 bases). The CDR3 sequence is 13 residues long. With 11 bases removed from V and 3 bases from J, the gap between germline ends came to 17 bases.

The V call is TRBV19, the J call TRBJ1-5; 10 nucleotides line up with TRBD1. Trimming at V came to 0 bases and at J to 5 bases, leaving 10 bases not matched to a gene. Germline loops: CDR1 LNHDA, CDR2 SQIVND (reference sequence). CDR3 size: 18 residues. The chain's CDR3 is CASSIDGTGVLSDQPQHF. For the CDR3, the DNA is TGTGCCAGTAGTATAGACGGGACAGGGGTCTTGTCTGATCAGCCCCAGCATTTT. Full variable domain (outside the CDR3, taken from reference TRBV19 and TRBJ1-5): DGGITQSPKYLFRKEGQNVTLSCEQNLNHDAMYWYRQDPGQGLRLIYYSQIVNDFQKGDIAEGYSVSREKKESFPLTVTSAQKNPTAFYLCASSIDGTGVLSDQPQHFGDGTRLSIL.